A single sample gave rise to the 21 T cell receptor beta chains below, sequenced in a study of blood T cell repertoires in COVID-19. Sequencing used immunoSEQ multiplex PCR; TCRdb keeps in-frame clones, though not all of them. This table holds approximately 150,000 clones, about nine tenths found once. Sequenced material: PBMCs or T cells enriched from blood (not recorded which). The receptor set was obtained from a man aged 60-69 years who had recovered from COVID-19.

V gene TRBV24-1 combines with J gene TRBJ2-1; TRBD1 matches 8 bases. Germline V gene sequence: CDR1 KGHDR, CDR2 SFDVKD. The CDR3 covers 14 residues. With V trimmed by 3 bases and J by 8 bases, 5 bases remained unmatched. The chain's CDR3 is CATSDIQGDDEQFF. The CDR3 DNA sequence: TGTGCCACCAGTGATATACAGGGGGATGATGAGCAGTTCTTC.

CDR3 nucleotides: TGTGCCAGCCAGGCCCTTTGGACAGGTTTGAGTGAGCAGTACTTC. Amino acid sequence: CASQALWTGLSEQYF. The rearrangement joins TRBV27 to TRBJ2-7; 7 nucleotides match TRBD1. Germline V gene lookup returns CDR1 MNHEY and CDR2 SMNVEV (reference sequence). The CDR3 totals 15 residues. With 8 bases clipped from V and 7 bases from J, the junction kept 17 bases outside the gene matches.

The chain is built from TRBV7-3 and TRBJ2-4; D is possibly TRBD1 (6 bases). Trimming cost V 5 bases and J 7 bases, with 12 bases left between them. The CDR3 consists of 13 residues. Per germline, CDR1 SGHTA and CDR2 FQGTGA. CDR3 amino acids: CASSPTGRNIQYF. In DNA form, the CDR3 reads TGTGCCAGCAGCCCGACAGGTCGGAACATTCAGTACTTC.

This clone was seen just once. The V and J genes are TRBV3-1 (or the pseudogene TRBV3-2) and TRBJ1-1; D is uncertain. V shed 0 bases and J shed 5 bases, with 13 bases lying between them. Germline loops: CDR1 LGHDT, CDR2 YNNKEL (reference sequence). The CDR3 is 15 residues long. The CDR3 DNA is TGTGCCAGCAGCCAAGACCCCCCCGGGAGAACTGAAGCTTTCTTT. Translating it yields CASSQDPPGRTEAFF.

V usage is TRBV29-1 and J usage is TRBJ2-5; 10 nucleotides align to TRBD1. V lost 6 bases, J lost 5 bases, and 6 bases stayed unmatched. The CDR3 length is 13 residues. The V gene's germline CDR1 is SQVTM and CDR2 ANQGSEA. CDR3 coding DNA: TGCAGCGTATGGACAGGGGGAAGCGAGACCCAGTACTTC. It is translated as CSVWTGGSETQYF.

The chain links TRBV28 to TRBJ2-7, with 9 bases aligning to TRBD1. Germline assignment: CDR1 MDHEN and CDR2 SYDVKM. V lost 8 bases to trimming and J lost 4 bases; unmatched junction nucleotides: 6. The CDR3 length is 13 residues. The CDR3 is CASSGTGIYEQYF. The CDR3 nucleotides are TGTGCCAGCTCTGGGACAGGGATTTACGAGCAGTACTTC.

This chain connects TRBV7-2 to TRBJ2-7; TRBD2 is a possible D gene (6 bases). The V end lost 5 bases, the J end lost 2 bases, and 22 bases lay between the germline ends. The CDR3 is made up of 17 amino acids. Germline loops: CDR1 SGHTA, CDR2 FQGNSA. This CDR3 reads CASSRYPLGRQTYEQYF. The CDR3 coding sequence is TGTGCCAGCAGCCGGTATCCCTTGGGGAGGCAAACCTACGAGCAGTACTTC.

This clone has a handful of counts. The chain links TRBV6-5 to TRBJ2-7; 7 bases are a match to TRBD1. Germline CDR1 and CDR2: MNHEY and SVGAGI. The trim removed 11 bases at V and 2 bases at J, leaving 9 bases unmatched. The CDR3 contains 13 residues. The CDR3 region has the DNA TGTGCCCTGCAGGACAGGCGGGCCTACGAGCAGTACTTC. This gives the protein CALQDRRAYEQYF.

V gene TRBV18 combines with J gene TRBJ2-2; 9 nucleotides align to TRBD2. This CDR3 comprises 16 residues. Unmatched junction bases numbered 10, after V lost 2 bases and J lost 9 bases. The germline V gene encodes CDR1 KGHSH and CDR2 LQKENI. The CDR3 loop is CASSPSVPSGARELFF. The CDR3 bases are TGTGCCAGCTCACCATCAGTACCTAGCGGGGCCCGGGAGCTGTTTTTT.

This clone appeared a few times. The CDR3 DNA reads as TGCGCCAGCAGCTCTGACAGGCCGAACACTGAAGCTTTCTTT. This gives the protein CASSSDRPNTEAFF. V is TRBV5-1 and J is TRBJ1-1, with D maybe TRBD1 (6 bases). Trimming took 3 bases from V and 1 from J, leaving 10 bases between them. The germline gives CDR1 SGHRS, CDR2 YFSETQ. The CDR3 loop spans 14 amino acids.

This sequence joins TRBV28 and TRBJ2-7, with 9 bases lining up with TRBD2. Per germline, CDR1 MDHEN and CDR2 SYDVKM. The ends lost 3 bases at V and 2 bases at J; junction bases unmatched: 8. This CDR3 has 16 amino acids. CDR3 sequence (DNA): TGTGCCAGCAGTTTTGATTTAGCGGGAGCACCCTACGAGCAGTACTTC. Protein: CASSFDLAGAPYEQYF.

This chain uses TRBV3-1 (or the pseudogene TRBV3-2) with TRBJ2-7; D not resolved. CDR1 and CDR2 from the germline V gene are LGHDT and YNNKEL (reference sequence). V gave up 5 bases and J gave up 3 bases, with 5 bases separating them. The CDR3 runs to 11 residues. As DNA, the CDR3 is TGTGCCAGCAGCGACTTCTACGAGCAGTACTTC. As protein: CASSDFYEQYF.

This clone was seen just once. The V and J genes are TRBV10-2 and TRBJ1-4; the D is unclear. The germline V gene encodes CDR1 WSHSY and CDR2 SAAADI. V was cut by 4 bases and J by 8 bases, with 14 bases left in between. CDR3 size: 14 residues. CDR3 region: CASSGKGGREKLFF. CDR3 in DNA: TGCGCCAGCAGTGGTAAGGGAGGGAGAGAAAAACTGTTTTTT.

This clone is a singleton in its sample. The chain recombines TRBV5-6 with TRBJ1-5, with D perhaps matching TRBD1 (6 bases). Germline V gives CDR1 SGHDT, CDR2 YYEEEE. V was trimmed by 3 bases and J by 6 bases, leaving 10 bases between them. This CDR3 is built from 13 residues. The CDR3 sequence: CASSSGVGQPQHF. The DNA of the CDR3 is TGTGCCAGCAGCTCAGGGGTGGGTCAGCCCCAGCATTTT.

This clone was observed a few times. J is TRBJ1-2 and V is TRBV24-1; D remains unclear. The CDR3 has 13 amino acids. Germline CDR1 is KGHDR and CDR2 is SFDVKD. The germline V and J ends were trimmed by 7 bases and 6 bases, with 14 bases remaining between them. The CDR3 region has the DNA TGTGCCACCAGCCGGGGAGCGGGAGATGGCTACACCTTC. This translates into CATSRGAGDGYTF.

The V gene is TRBV7-9, the J gene TRBJ2-2, with 8 bases that match TRBD2. V lost 7 bases and J lost 0; bases outside the gene matches: 4. Germline V CDR1 and CDR2: SEHNR, FQNEAQ (reference sequence). This CDR3 has 15 residues. CDR3 sequence: CASNELAANTGELFF. The CDR3 coding sequence is TGTGCCAGCAACGAACTAGCGGCGAACACCGGGGAGCTGTTTTTT. The whole variable domain, filled in from reference TRBV7-9 and TRBJ2-2, reads DTGVSQNPRHKITKRGQNVTFRCDPISEHNRLYWYRQTLGQGPEFLTYFQNEAQLEKSRLLSDRFSAERPKGSFSTLEIQRTEQGDSAMYLCASNELAANTGELFFGEGSRLTVL.

This clone has a single count. This sequence joins TRBV2 and TRBJ1-4; D is uncertain. Germline V gene data show CDR1 as SNHLY and CDR2 as FYNNEI. The V and J ends lost 0 bases and 4 bases respectively, with 9 bases between them. The CDR3 contains 15 residues. CDR3 nucleotides: TGTGCCAGCAGTGAAGCGCTGCAGGATAATGAAAAACTGTTTTTT. It is translated as CASSEALQDNEKLFF.

For the CDR3, the DNA is TGTGCCAGCTCAACTATCAACACTGAAGCTTTCTTT. Translated: CASSTINTEAFF. The chain combines TRBV18 with TRBJ1-1; D uncertain. Germline V gives CDR1 KGHSH, CDR2 LQKENI. Trimming removed 5 bases from V and 2 bases from J, with 6 bases in between. This CDR3 comprises 12 residues.

The chain carries TRBV28 and TRBJ1-1; D unresolved. Trimming shortened V by 5 bases and J by 3 bases, and 10 bases separated the two germline ends. This CDR3 contains 13 residues. From germline, CDR1 is MDHEN and CDR2 SYDVKM. Here the CDR3 DNA reads TGTGCCAGCAGTGCTGGAGCTTACACTGAAGCTTTCTTT. It yields the protein CASSAGAYTEAFF.

In its sample, this clone was seen a few times. The gene calls are TRBV2 and TRBJ2-3; 9 bases fit TRBD2. After removal of 5 bases from V and 6 bases from J, the junction contained 0 bases not matched to a gene. This CDR3 is built from 12 residues. Germline V CDR1 and CDR2: SNHLY, FYNNEI. The CDR3 here is CASSTSGDTQYF. CDR3 DNA: TGTGCCAGCAGTACTAGCGGGGATACGCAGTATTTT.

The V and J genes are TRBV28 and TRBJ2-7; TRBD2 aligns across 8 bases. The CDR3 consists of 14 residues. With 6 bases clipped from V and 4 bases from J, the junction kept 8 bases outside the gene matches. Germline V lookup: CDR1 MDHEN, CDR2 SYDVKM. The CDR3 DNA follows: TGTGCCAGCAGCTCACCGGGACTAGTTTACGAGCAGTACTTC. This translates into CASSSPGLVYEQYF.